The clone carrying this T cell receptor beta chain was found a few times. What it recognizes is unknown. Profiling relied on immunoSEQ multiplex PCR, and the TCRdb table lists in-frame clones only, not all of them. The sample contains around 110,000 clones, under 95% of which appear only once. This entry comes from a study of T cell responses to AZD1222 COVID-19 vaccine. Findings of the study overall: Baseline testing showed seropositivity in only a handful of AZD1222 recipients. White British donors predominated, females outnumbered males, and clonal diversity was possibly underestimated. Distributed over spike, vaccine-associated CD4 TCRs predominated at 160-218 and 743-854. The peak T cell response came first, and repertoires were sampled only after it.

The ends were cut back, 4 bases at V and 8 bases at J, with 23 bases in the middle. Germline V lookup: CDR1 LGHNA, CDR2 YSLEER. The CDR3 totals 16 residues. This receptor was taken from an adult in good health. The V and J genes are TRBV4-3 and TRBJ1-2; D remains unclear. The sequencing used peripheral blood, collected on day 0 of AZD1222 vaccination. CDR3 protein: CASSPPNVDGPTGYTF. Written as DNA, the CDR3 is TGCGCCAGCAGCCCTCCCAACGTCGACGGTCCTACGGGCTACACCTTC.